This entry features one TCR beta chain sequence. The entry originates in a study of T cell changes during pregnancy in multiple sclerosis. The CDR3 is made up of 16 amino acids. The J segment lost 2 bases and the V segment lost 8 bases, leaving 10 bases of the junction unmatched. From germline, CDR1 is SNHLY and CDR2 FYNNEI. Sequencing was performed with immunoSEQ multiplex PCR; in TCRdb, only in-frame clones are kept and a portion is missing. The table has about 110,000 clones, around 90% seen once. This sequence originates from a female donor with multiple sclerosis, enrolled in a pregnancy study. Sequencing used peripheral blood, obtained in the third trimester of pregnancy. The chain is built from TRBV2 and TRBJ2-7; TRBD2 matches 12 bases. The CDR3 nucleotides are TGTGCCAGCGGGGTTGGGGCTAGCGGGGGGGCCTACGAGCAGTACTTC. Translating it yields CASGVGASGGAYEQYF.